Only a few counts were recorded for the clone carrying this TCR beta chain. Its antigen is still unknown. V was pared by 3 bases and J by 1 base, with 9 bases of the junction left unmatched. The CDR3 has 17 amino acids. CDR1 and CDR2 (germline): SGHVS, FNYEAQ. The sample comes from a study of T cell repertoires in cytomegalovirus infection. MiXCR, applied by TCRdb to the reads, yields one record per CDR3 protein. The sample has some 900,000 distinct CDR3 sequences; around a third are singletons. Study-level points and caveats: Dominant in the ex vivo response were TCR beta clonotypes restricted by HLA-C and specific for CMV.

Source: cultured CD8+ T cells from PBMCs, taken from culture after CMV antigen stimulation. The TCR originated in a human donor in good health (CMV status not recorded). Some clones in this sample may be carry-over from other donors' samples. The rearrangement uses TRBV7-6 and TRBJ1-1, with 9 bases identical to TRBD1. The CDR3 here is CASSFLGQGRKNTEAFF. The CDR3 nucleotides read TGTGCCAGCAGCTTTCTGGGACAGGGTAGGAAGAACACTGAAGCTTTCTTT.